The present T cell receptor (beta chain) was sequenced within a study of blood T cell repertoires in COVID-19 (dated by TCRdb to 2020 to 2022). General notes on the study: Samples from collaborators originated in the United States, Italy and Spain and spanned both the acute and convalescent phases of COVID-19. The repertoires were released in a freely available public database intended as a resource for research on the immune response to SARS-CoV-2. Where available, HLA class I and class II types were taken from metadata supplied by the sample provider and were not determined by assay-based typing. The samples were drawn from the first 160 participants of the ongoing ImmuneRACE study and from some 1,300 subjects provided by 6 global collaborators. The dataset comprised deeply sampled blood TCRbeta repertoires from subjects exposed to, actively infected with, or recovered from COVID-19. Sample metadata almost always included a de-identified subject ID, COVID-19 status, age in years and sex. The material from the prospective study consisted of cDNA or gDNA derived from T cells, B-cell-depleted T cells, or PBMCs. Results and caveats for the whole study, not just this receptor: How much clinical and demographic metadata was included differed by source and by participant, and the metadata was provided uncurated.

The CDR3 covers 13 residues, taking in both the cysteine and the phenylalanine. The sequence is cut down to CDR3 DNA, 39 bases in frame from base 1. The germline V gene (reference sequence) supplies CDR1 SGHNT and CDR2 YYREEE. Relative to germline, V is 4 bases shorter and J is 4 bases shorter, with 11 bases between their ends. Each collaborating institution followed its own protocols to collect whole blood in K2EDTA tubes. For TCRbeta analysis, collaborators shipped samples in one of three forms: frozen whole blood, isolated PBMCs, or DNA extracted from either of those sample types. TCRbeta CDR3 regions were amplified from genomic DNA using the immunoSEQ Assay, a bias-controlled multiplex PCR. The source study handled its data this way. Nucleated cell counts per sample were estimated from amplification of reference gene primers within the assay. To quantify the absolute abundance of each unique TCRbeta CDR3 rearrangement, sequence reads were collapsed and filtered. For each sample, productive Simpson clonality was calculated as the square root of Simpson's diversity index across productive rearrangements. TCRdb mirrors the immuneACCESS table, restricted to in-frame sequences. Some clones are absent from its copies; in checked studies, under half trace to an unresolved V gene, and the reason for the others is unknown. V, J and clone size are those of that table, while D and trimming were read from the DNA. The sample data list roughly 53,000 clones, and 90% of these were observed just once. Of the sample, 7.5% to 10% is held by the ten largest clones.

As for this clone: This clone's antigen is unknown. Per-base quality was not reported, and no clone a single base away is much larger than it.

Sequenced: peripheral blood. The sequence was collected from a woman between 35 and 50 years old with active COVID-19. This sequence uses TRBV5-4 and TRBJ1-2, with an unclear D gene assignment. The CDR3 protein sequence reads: CASSERRSYGYTF. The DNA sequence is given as TGTGCCAGCAGCGAGCGACGGAGCTATGGCTACACCTTC.